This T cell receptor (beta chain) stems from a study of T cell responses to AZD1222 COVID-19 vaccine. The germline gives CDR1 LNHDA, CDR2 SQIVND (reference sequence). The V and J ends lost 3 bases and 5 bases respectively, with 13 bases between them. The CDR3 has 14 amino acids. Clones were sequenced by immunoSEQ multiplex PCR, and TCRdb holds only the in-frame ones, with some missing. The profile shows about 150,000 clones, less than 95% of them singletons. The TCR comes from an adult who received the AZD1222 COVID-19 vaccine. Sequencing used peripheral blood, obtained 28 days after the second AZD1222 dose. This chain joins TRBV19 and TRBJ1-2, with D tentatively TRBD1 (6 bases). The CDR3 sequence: CASSIKAGEYGYTF. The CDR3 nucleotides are TGTGCCAGTAGTATTAAGGCAGGGGAGTATGGCTACACCTTC.